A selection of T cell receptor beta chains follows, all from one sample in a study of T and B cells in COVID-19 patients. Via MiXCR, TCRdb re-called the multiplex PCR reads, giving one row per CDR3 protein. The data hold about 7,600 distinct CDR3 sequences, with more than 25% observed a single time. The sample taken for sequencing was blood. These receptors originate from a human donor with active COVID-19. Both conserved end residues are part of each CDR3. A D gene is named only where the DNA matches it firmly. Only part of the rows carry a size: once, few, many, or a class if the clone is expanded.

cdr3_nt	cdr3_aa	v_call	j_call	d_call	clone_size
TGCGCCAGCAGCCGGTCGGGAACGCACTTACAAGAGACCCAGTACTTC	CASSRSGTHLQETQYF	TRBV4-3	TRBJ2-5	-	few
TGTGCCAGCAGCTTGGGGGTTGAGGGCACTGAAGCTTTCTTT	CASSLGVEGTEAFF	TRBV5-6	TRBJ1-1	-	-
TGTGCCAGTAGTATAGAACCTAGCGGATACTCCTACAATGAGCAGTTCTTC	CASSIEPSGYSYNEQFF	TRBV19	TRBJ2-1	TRBD2	medium-sized
TGTGCCAGCAGTTTTCTAGCGGGCGAAATCTCCGGGGAGCTGTTTTTT	CASSFLAGEISGELFF	TRBV28	TRBJ2-2	TRBD2	few
TGTGCCAGCAGTGAAGTCCCCAGGGCCGCTAACTATGGCTACACCTTC	CASSEVPRAANYGYTF	TRBV6-1	TRBJ1-2	-	-
TGCAGCGTTGAGAGGGGGTGGGTGAAAGAGACCCAGTACTTC	CSVERGWVKETQYF	TRBV29-1	TRBJ2-5	-	medium-sized
TGCAGTGTCCGATACCCAGCCAAAAACATTCAGTACTTC	CSVRYPAKNIQYF	TRBV20-1	TRBJ2-4	-	-
TGCAGCTTCAATACCGGGAGTCTGAACACCGGGGAGCTGTTTTTT	CSFNTGSLNTGELFF	TRBV29-1	TRBJ2-2	-	large
TGTGCCAGCAGCGACGACGGGGGGATACAGTACTTC	CASSDDGGIQYF	TRBV11-3	TRBJ2-7	TRBD2	-
TGTGCCAGCAGCTTAGACCGGGACCTACAGGCGTACTTC	CASSLDRDLQAYF	TRBV11-3	TRBJ2-1	-	many
TGTGCCACCAGCAGAGGAAAGGAAGTGCAGCATGGCTACACCTTC	CATSRGKEVQHGYTF	TRBV15	TRBJ1-2	-	medium-sized
TGTGCCAGCAGGGGAGGTCTAGCGGGAGACGACACCGGGGAGCTGTTTTTT	CASRGGLAGDDTGELFF	TRBV28	TRBJ2-2	TRBD2	few
TGTGCCAGCAGTTTACCTCTCGGGACTAGCGGGAGTTCGTCCTACAATGAGCAGTTCTTC	CASSLPLGTSGSSSYNEQFF	TRBV6-2/TRBV6-3	TRBJ2-1	TRBD2	few
TGTGCCAGTAGTTCCCGGACAGGGGGCACCGGGGAGCTGTTTTTT	CASSSRTGGTGELFF	TRBV19	TRBJ2-2	TRBD1	few
TGTGCCAGCAGTCGGACAGCCAGCAATCAGCCCCAGCATTTT	CASSRTASNQPQHF	TRBV27	TRBJ1-5	-	-
TGTGCCAGCAGTTACCTGAGATCACGATACACAGATACGCAGTATTTT	CASSYLRSRYTDTQYF	TRBV6-5	TRBJ2-3	-	medium-sized
TGTGCCAGCAGGACCGGGGACAGTGGAGAGACCCAGTACTTC	CASRTGDSGETQYF	TRBV6-5	TRBJ2-5	TRBD1	medium-sized
TGTGCCAGCAGTGTCCCACTACTACTAGCGGGAGCCGACACAGATACGCAGTATTTT	CASSVPLLLAGADTDTQYF	TRBV6-1	TRBJ2-3	TRBD2	few
TGCAGTGCGATGGGATCTAGCGGGAATCATGAGACCCAGTACTTC	CSAMGSSGNHETQYF	TRBV20-1	TRBJ2-5	TRBD2	-
TGTGCCAGCAGCTTAGGGGCTAGCGGGAACGAGCAGTTCTTC	CASSLGASGNEQFF	TRBV11-3	TRBJ2-1	TRBD2	-
TGTGCCACCAGCAGGGTTTACAGCGCCCTCTATGGCTACACCTTC	CATSRVYSALYGYTF	TRBV15	TRBJ1-2	-	-
TGTGCCAGCAGTGGGACTAGCGGCACAGATACGCAGTATTTT	CASSGTSGTDTQYF	TRBV6-4	TRBJ2-3	TRBD2	medium-sized
TGTGCCAGCAGTTTATCAGAGGAGCAGTACTTC	CASSLSEEQYF	TRBV12-3/TRBV12-4	TRBJ2-7	-	medium-sized
TGTGCCAGCTCACCACAAACAGGCTCAGAGACCCAGTACTTC	CASSPQTGSETQYF	TRBV18	TRBJ2-5	-	medium-sized
TGTGCCAGCAGCGCCGATCGGGACAGCAGTTCTTACGAGCAGTACTTC	CASSADRDSSSYEQYF	TRBV11-3	TRBJ2-7	TRBD1	medium-sized
TGTGCCAGCAGTTTATCGCGAATGAACGGCTACACCTTC	CASSLSRMNGYTF	TRBV27	TRBJ1-2	-	-
TGTGCCACCAGTGAGCTGGGACTAGCGGGAGGATACGAGCAGTTCTTC	CATSELGLAGGYEQFF	TRBV27	TRBJ2-1	TRBD2	-
TGTGCCAGCAGTTCACAGGGTCAGCCCCAGCATTTT	CASSSQGQPQHF	TRBV6-2/TRBV6-3	TRBJ1-5	-	-
TGCGCCAGCAGCCCCTTACAGGGGAGAGAGAACACCGGGGAGCTGTTTTTT	CASSPLQGRENTGELFF	TRBV5-1	TRBJ2-2	TRBD1	few
TGTGCCAGCAGTTCAACTCAGGACGGGAGCTTATATTTT	CASSSTQDGSLYF	TRBV6-2/TRBV6-3	TRBJ1-3	-	-
TGTGCCAGCAGCCAGGGGCTATTTTACAATGAGCAGTTCTTC	CASSQGLFYNEQFF	TRBV5-6	TRBJ2-1	-	medium-sized
TGCGCCAGCAGCTTAACAGGGGTTCTCACAGATACGCAGTATTTT	CASSLTGVLTDTQYF	TRBV5-1	TRBJ2-3	TRBD1	-
TGCGCCAGCAGCTTACCAGACAGGAACACCGGGGAGCTGTTTTTT	CASSLPDRNTGELFF	TRBV5-1	TRBJ2-2	-	many
TGTGCCAGCAGCTTAGCACTGGGGACCGGGGCCAACGTCCTGACTTTC	CASSLALGTGANVLTF	TRBV7-2	TRBJ2-6	-	few
TGTGCCAGTAGCCCAGGGTACAATGAGCAGTTCTTC	CASSPGYNEQFF	TRBV19	TRBJ2-1	-	medium-sized
TGCGCCAGCAGCTTGGATATCAGGCAGACCGAACCCAAAAACATTCAGTACTTC	CASSLDIRQTEPKNIQYF	TRBV5-1	TRBJ2-4	-	few
TGTGCCAGCAGCTTAGGTGTCCAGGGCGAAGCAGATACGCAGTATTTT	CASSLGVQGEADTQYF	TRBV7-9	TRBJ2-3	-	many
TGTGCCAGCAGCGAGACTAGCGGGAGGCTAAACGAGCAGTACTTC	CASSETSGRLNEQYF	TRBV11-3	TRBJ2-7	TRBD2	medium-sized
TGTGCCAGTAGCACTGAGCCCGGGACAGGGGTTTATCAGCCCCAGCATTTT	CASSTEPGTGVYQPQHF	TRBV19	TRBJ1-5	TRBD1	many
TGTGCCAGCAGCTTCTTGGGGATGGAAAGTGAAAAACTGTTTTTT	CASSFLGMESEKLFF	TRBV5-6	TRBJ1-4	-	medium-sized
TGTGCCAGCAGCCCTCAAACCCCCCCAAATCAGCCCCAGCATTTT	CASSPQTPPNQPQHF	TRBV6-5	TRBJ1-5	-	medium-sized
TGTGCCAGCAGTTTAGTGGGGGGAGCAGCTGGGGCCAACGTCCTGACTTTC	CASSLVGGAAGANVLTF	TRBV27	TRBJ2-6	-	medium-sized
TGTGCCAGCGAAGGGACTACTACAGATACGCAGTATTTT	CASEGTTTDTQYF	TRBV11-3	TRBJ2-3	TRBD2	medium-sized
TGTGCCAGCAGAGAGGGACAGGGTGTCACCGGGGAGCTGTTTTTT	CASREGQGVTGELFF	TRBV6-6	TRBJ2-2	TRBD1	medium-sized
TGTGCCAGCAGCTGGGACAGGGACGAGCAGTACTTC	CASSWDRDEQYF	TRBV11-3	TRBJ2-7	TRBD1	few
TGTGCCAGCAGTCCGTGGACAGGCTCGAACACCGGGGAGCTGTTTTTT	CASSPWTGSNTGELFF	TRBV28	TRBJ2-2	TRBD1	-
TGCGCCAGCAGCCAAGATGACCTCCTCCGAACGGGAGGACGCAATGAGCAGTTCTTC	CASSQDDLLRTGGRNEQFF	TRBV4-3	TRBJ2-1	TRBD2	few
TGTGCCATCAGTGAAACTAGCGACTACAATGAGCAGTTCTTC	CAISETSDYNEQFF	TRBV10-3	TRBJ2-1	TRBD2	-
TGTGCCATCAGTGAGTCGCAAGACTATGGCTACACCTTC	CAISESQDYGYTF	TRBV10-3	TRBJ1-2	-	-
TGTGCCAGCAGCTTGGGCAGGACGAATGAGCAGTTCTTC	CASSLGRTNEQFF	TRBV5-4	TRBJ2-1	-	-
TGTGCCAGCGGAGATCCTTGGGAATCGCGAACCTACAATGAGCAGTTCTTC	CASGDPWESRTYNEQFF	TRBV7-9	TRBJ2-1	-	few
TGTGCCAGCAGCTTAATACGGGAAAACACCGGGGAGCTGTTTTTT	CASSLIRENTGELFF	TRBV5-8	TRBJ2-2	-	-
TGTGCCAGCAGGCCTTCAGGGGGCCGTGAGACCCAGTACTTC	CASRPSGGRETQYF	TRBV12-3/TRBV12-4	TRBJ2-5	TRBD1	few
TGCAGCGTTCACACAACAGGGAAGGCCACTGAAGCTTTCTTT	CSVHTTGKATEAFF	TRBV29-1	TRBJ1-1	-	medium-sized
TGTGCCAGCAGCCATCCTACTAGCGGTAGACAAGAGACCCAGTACTTC	CASSHPTSGRQETQYF	TRBV4-2	TRBJ2-5	TRBD2	-
TGTGCCAGCTCACCACGGGGGCAGGATGAAAAACTGTTTTTT	CASSPRGQDEKLFF	TRBV18	TRBJ1-4	-	many
TGTGCCAGCAGCCCCACCCTGGCAGGGGATGGCTACACCTTC	CASSPTLAGDGYTF	TRBV6-5	TRBJ1-2	-	-